This T cell receptor (beta chain) was sequenced for a study of blood T cell repertoires in COVID-19. As for the study in general: There were acute and convalescent COVID-19 samples, and they came from the United States, Italy and Spain. Sample material is recorded as cDNA or gDNA derived from T cells, B-cell-depleted T cells, or PBMCs.

Per the original data handling: Reference gene primer amplification in the assay estimated nucleated cell counts. The repertoire was sequenced with immunoSEQ multiplex PCR; TCRdb's copy has only in-frame clones and lacks some. From that table come the V and J calls and clone size; the DNA was used to work out D and trimming. Among around 250,000 clones listed, about 90% were seen once. Per germline, CDR1 LGHDT and CDR2 YNNKEL (reference sequence). J gave up 5 bases and V 6 bases, and 17 bases lay outside the gene matches. The CDR3 contains 18 residues. Those enrolled, adults aged 18 to 89 years, came from under 25 US areas.

The rearrangement joins TRBV3-1 (or the pseudogene TRBV3-2) to TRBJ2-2, with TRBD2 matching 8 bases. This clonotype was obtained from a human donor in a cohort exposed to, infected with or recovered from COVID-19 (not recorded which). The donor label of this sample is uncertain. Material: PBMCs or T cells enriched from blood (not recorded which). The CDR3 DNA reads TGTGCCAGCAGTCGATGGTTACCCGGGGGGGGCGTTACCGGGGAGCTGTTTTTT. Translated: CASSRWLPGGGVTGELFF.